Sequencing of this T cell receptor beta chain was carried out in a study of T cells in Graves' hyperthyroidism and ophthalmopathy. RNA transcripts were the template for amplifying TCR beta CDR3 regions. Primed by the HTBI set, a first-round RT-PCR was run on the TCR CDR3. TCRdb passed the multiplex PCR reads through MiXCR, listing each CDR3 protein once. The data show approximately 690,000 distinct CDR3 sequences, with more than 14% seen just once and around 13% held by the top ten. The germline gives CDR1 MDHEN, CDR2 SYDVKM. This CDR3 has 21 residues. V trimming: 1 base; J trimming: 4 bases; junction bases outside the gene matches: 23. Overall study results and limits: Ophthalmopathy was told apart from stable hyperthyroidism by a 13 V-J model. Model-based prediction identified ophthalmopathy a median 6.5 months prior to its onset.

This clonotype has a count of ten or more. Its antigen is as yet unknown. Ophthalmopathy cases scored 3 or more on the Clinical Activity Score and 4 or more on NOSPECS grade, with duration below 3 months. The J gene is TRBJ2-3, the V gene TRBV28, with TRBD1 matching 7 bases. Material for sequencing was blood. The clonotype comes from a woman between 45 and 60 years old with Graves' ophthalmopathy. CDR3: CASSLSLFRTYQGERADTQYF. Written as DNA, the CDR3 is TGTGCCAGCAGTTTATCCCTATTTCGGACGTACCAGGGGGAACGGGCAGATACGCAGTATTTT.